This T cell receptor (beta chain) was retrieved from a study of blood T cells in healthy people across ages. Study overall: Every two T cells gave about one barcoded beta molecule via template switching.

This clonotype was detected a few times. This CDR3 has 15 residues. Losses at the gene ends were 0 bases for V and 6 bases for J; bases not matched to a gene: 8. CDR1 is LGHNA and CDR2 is YNFKEQ in the germline V gene. Alongside a J-beta primer mix, a sample-barcoded 5' primer served in a second PCR lasting roughly 7 to 11 cycles. TCRdb independently ran MiXCR on the 5' RACE reads; one entry per CDR3 protein. The sample has approximately 780,000 distinct CDR3 sequences, around a quarter seen once. Another study also made use of these data, one on T cells of mothers and their children. According to that study: Each donor was one of three healthy Caucasian mothers or one of their six children.

The V gene is TRBV4-2, the J gene TRBJ2-7; 7 bases agree with TRBD2. This clonotype originated in a boy younger than 18 in good health. The sequencing sample was made of blood. The CDR3 bases are TGTGCCAGCAGCCAAGACCGGACTAGGTTAGGCGAGCAGTACTTC. It translates to CASSQDRTRLGEQYF.